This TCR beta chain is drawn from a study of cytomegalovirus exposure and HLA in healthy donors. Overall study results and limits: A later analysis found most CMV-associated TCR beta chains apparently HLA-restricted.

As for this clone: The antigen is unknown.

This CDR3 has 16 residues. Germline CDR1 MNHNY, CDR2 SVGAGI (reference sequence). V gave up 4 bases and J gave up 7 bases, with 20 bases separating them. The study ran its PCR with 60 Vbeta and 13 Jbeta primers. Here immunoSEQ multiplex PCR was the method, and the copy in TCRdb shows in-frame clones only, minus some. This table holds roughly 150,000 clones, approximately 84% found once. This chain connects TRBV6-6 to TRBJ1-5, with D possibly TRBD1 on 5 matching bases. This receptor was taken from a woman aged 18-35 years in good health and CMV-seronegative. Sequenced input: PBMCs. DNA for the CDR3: TGTGCCAGCAGTTTCGGGGAGGGCAGGCGGGGCCAGCCCCAGCATTTT. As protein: CASSFGEGRRGQPQHF.